Each of the 5 T cell receptor beta chains below was sequenced from the same sample in a study of OX40 agonist ivuxolimab in advanced cancers. TCRdb's copy holds only in-frame clones and misses some; the assay was immunoSEQ multiplex PCR. The sample records 53,000 or so clones, approximately 86% being singletons. Sequences were derived from CD4+ or CD8+ T cells sorted from blood, sampled in a trial of the OX40 agonist ivuxolimab. These receptors all come from an adult with an advanced solid tumor such as melanoma, head and neck, liver or kidney cancer.

The rearrangement uses TRBV4-1 and TRBJ2-3, with D unclear. The CDR3 is made up of 14 amino acids. The ends were cut back, 0 bases at V and 8 bases at J, with 12 bases in the middle. Per the germline V gene, CDR1 is MGHRA and CDR2 is YSYEKL. DNA for the CDR3: TGCGCCAGCAGCCAAGAAAGGGCCACCAGTACGCAGTATTTT. Translated, it gives CASSQERATSTQYF.

This chain joins TRBV18 and TRBJ2-3, with a tentative D call TRBD2 (5 bases). With 5 bases removed from V and 2 bases from J, the gap between germline ends came to 14 bases. In germline, CDR1 is KGHSH, CDR2 LQKENI. The CDR3 has 15 residues. The CDR3 coding sequence is TGTGCCAGCTCAAGCTCGCGGGCTCTCACAGATACGCAGTATTTT. It specifies CASSSSRALTDTQYF.

This sequence joins TRBV14 and TRBJ1-5, with 7 positions matching TRBD1. CDR1 SGHDN and CDR2 FVKESK come from the germline V gene. J was trimmed by 7 bases and V by 5 bases; bases with no gene match: 5. This CDR3 region has 13 residues. CDR3 coding DNA: TGTGCCAGCAGCGCAGACAGGGCCCAGCCCCAGCATTTT. Residues: CASSADRAQPQHF.

The V gene is TRBV21-1, the J gene TRBJ2-7; TRBD2, the table's D call, was not compared with the DNA. TRBV21-1 constitutes a pseudogene. The CDR3 is made up of 15 amino acids. The CDR3 DNA reads as TGTGCCAGCAGCAAGACGGCTAGCGGGTACTACGAGCAGTACTTC. This codes for CASSKTASGYYEQYF.

This clone was seen a single time. This chain links TRBV4-2 with TRBJ2-7; D could derive from TRBD1 or TRBD2 (6 bases each). This CDR3 has 16 residues. Germline V gene sequence: CDR1 LGHNA, CDR2 YNFKEQ. V lost 0 bases and J lost 6, with 18 bases in between. The CDR3 sequence is CASSQDRGQTFGEQYF. The CDR3 region has the DNA TGTGCCAGCAGCCAAGATCGGGGGCAGACCTTTGGCGAGCAGTACTTC.